This TCR beta chain came from a study of T cell responses to AZD1222 COVID-19 vaccine. As concerns this clone: Its specificity is not known.

General observations from the study: Across the whole spike, CD4 TCRs peaked at regions 160-218 and 743-854.

Trimming took off 4 bases at V and 2 bases at J, with 5 bases between the two ends. CDR1 is LNHDA, CDR2 SQIVND, per germline (reference sequence). CDR3 length: 12 amino acids. This table comes from immunoSEQ multiplex PCR, and its TCRdb copy is limited to in-frame clones, with some not included. The data contain over 100,000 clones, more than 85% of them singletons. The source is an adult in good health. Source: peripheral blood, taken on day 0 of AZD1222 vaccination. The chain recombines TRBV19 with TRBJ1-2; no clear D. In DNA form, the CDR3 reads TGTGCCAGTAGTAACGTCAACTATGGCTACACCTTC. Translated: CASSNVNYGYTF.